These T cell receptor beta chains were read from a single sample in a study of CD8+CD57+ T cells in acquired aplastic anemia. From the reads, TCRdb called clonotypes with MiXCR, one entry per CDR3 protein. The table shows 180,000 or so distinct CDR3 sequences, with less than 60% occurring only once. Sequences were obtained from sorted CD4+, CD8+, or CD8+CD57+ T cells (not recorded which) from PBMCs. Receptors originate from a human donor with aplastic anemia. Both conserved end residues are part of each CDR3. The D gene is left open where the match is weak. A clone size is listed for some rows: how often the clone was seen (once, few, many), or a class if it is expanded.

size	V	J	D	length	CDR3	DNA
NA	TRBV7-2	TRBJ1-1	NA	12	CASVGQSAEAFF	TGTGCCAGCGTCGGACAGTCCGCTGAAGCTTTCTTT
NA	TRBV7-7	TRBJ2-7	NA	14	CASSRGHLNYEQYF	TGTGCTAGCAGCCGGGGACACTTAAACTACGAGCAGTACTTC
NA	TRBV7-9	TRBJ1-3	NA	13	CAIRAPSGNTIYF	TGTGCCATCAGGGCACCCTCTGGAAACACCATATATTTT
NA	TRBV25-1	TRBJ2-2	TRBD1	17	CASSASPGTEDTGELFF	TGTGCCAGCAGTGCCTCCCCCGGGACAGAGGACACCGGGGAGCTGTTTTTT
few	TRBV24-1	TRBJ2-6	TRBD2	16	CATSAAGVSGANVLTF	TGTGCCACCAGTGCGGCGGGAGTCTCTGGGGCCAACGTCCTGACTTTC
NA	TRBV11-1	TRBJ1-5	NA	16	CASSLSSGSGNQPQHF	TGTGCCAGCAGCTTAAGCTCAGGGTCTGGCAATCAGCCCCAGCATTTT
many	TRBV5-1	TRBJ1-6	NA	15	CASISGPPFDSPLHF	TGCGCCAGCATTTCCGGGCCACCATTTGATTCACCCCTCCACTTT
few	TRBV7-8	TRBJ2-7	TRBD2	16	CASSFSGLAGAYEQYF	TGTGCCAGCAGCTTTAGCGGACTAGCGGGGGCCTACGAGCAGTACTTC
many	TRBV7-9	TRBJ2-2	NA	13	CASSFLETGELFF	TGTGCCAGCAGCTTTTTAGAAACCGGGGAGCTGTTTTTT
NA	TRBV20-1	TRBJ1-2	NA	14	CSARELPGFYGYTF	TGCAGTGCTAGAGAACTCCCAGGATTCTATGGCTACACCTTC
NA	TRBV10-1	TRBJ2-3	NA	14	CASSGQLSTDTQYF	TGCGCCAGCAGCGGACAGCTAAGCACAGATACGCAGTATTTT
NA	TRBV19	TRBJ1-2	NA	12	CASSPGNYGYAF	TGTGCCAGTAGTCCTGGGAACTATGGCTACGCCTTC
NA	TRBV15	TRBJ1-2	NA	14	CATSIGGEAGGYTF	TGTGCCACCAGCATCGGAGGAGAAGCAGGGGGCTACACCTTC
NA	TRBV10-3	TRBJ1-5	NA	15	CASSEVGRQDITQHF	TGTGCCAGCAGTGAAGTGGGGAGACAGGACATAACCCAGCATTTT
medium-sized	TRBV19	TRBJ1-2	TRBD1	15	CASSQGRGGNYGYTF	TGTGCCAGTAGCCAAGGCAGGGGGGGAAACTATGGCTACACCTTC
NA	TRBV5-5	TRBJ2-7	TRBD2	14	CASSFGTSGSEQYF	TGTGCCAGCAGCTTCGGGACTAGCGGGAGCGAGCAGTACTTC
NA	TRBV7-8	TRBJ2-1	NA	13	CASSPDFYNEQLF	TGTGCCAGCAGCCCGGACTTTTACAATGAGCAGCTCTTC
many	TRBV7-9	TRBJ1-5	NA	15	CASSYEGLYNQPQHF	TGTGCCAGCAGCTACGAGGGCCTATACAATCAGCCCCAGCATTTT
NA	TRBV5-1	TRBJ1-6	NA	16	CASSPDGRSNNSPLHF	TGCGCCAGCAGCCCAGACGGACGGAGTAACAATTCACCCCTCCACTTT
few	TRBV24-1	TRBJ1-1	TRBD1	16	CATSEGGQGERTEAFF	TGTGCCACCAGTGAGGGAGGACAGGGGGAACGCACTGAAGCTTTCTTT
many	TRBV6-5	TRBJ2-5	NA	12	CASKQGGETQYF	TGTGCCAGCAAACAAGGGGGTGAGACCCAGTACTTC
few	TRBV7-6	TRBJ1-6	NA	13	CASRQRANSPLHF	TGTGCCAGCCGACAGAGGGCTAATTCACCCCTCCACTTT
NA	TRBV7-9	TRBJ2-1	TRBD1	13	CASTGQGNNEQFF	TGTGCCAGCACTGGACAGGGGAACAATGAGCAGTTCTTC
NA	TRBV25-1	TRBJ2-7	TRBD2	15	CASSAGLAIVGEQYF	TGTGCCAGCAGTGCAGGACTAGCGATAGTGGGCGAGCAGTACTTC
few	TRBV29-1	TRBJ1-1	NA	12	CSVGGWDTEAFF	TGCAGCGTTGGGGGATGGGACACTGAAGCTTTCTTT
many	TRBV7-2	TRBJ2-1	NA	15	CASSLGGSAELEQFF	TGTGCCAGCAGCTTAGGTGGAAGTGCGGAGCTTGAGCAGTTCTTC
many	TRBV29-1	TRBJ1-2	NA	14	CSVDSGAAAPGYTF	TGCAGCGTTGACAGCGGGGCGGCCGCCCCTGGCTACACCTTC
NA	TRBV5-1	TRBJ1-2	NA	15	CASSLSTPTNEGYTF	TGCGCCAGCAGCCTCAGCACACCGACCAATGAGGGCTACACCTTC
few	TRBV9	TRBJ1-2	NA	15	CASSVGQATVYGYTF	TGTGCCAGCAGCGTAGGTCAGGCAACAGTTTATGGCTACACCTTC
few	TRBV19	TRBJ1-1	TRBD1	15	CASSRTGAPNTEAFF	TGTGCCAGTAGTAGAACAGGGGCGCCGAACACTGAAGCTTTCTTT
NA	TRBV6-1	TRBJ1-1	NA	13	CASRVADNTEAFF	TGTGCCAGCAGGGTCGCAGATAACACTGAAGCTTTCTTT
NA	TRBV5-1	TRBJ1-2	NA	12	CASSLIDYGYTF	TGCGCCAGCAGCTTGATAGACTATGGCTACACCTTC
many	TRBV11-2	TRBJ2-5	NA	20	CASSRQRSFYRADRSETQYF	TGTGCCAGCAGCCGCCAGCGTTCGTTTTATCGGGCAGATCGATCGGAGACCCAGTACTTC
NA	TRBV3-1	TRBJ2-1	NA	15	CASSQGLGPHQEQFF	TGTGCCAGCAGCCAAGGACTAGGCCCTCATCAGGAGCAGTTCTTC
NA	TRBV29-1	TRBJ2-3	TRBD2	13	CSVERTSLDTQYF	TGCAGCGTTGAGAGGACTAGTTTAGATACGCAGTATTTT
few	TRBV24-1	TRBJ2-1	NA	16	CATSDTVPSYISEQFF	TGTGCCACCAGTGATACGGTACCATCGTACATCAGTGAGCAGTTCTTC
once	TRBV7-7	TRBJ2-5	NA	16	CASSLSMGVIQETQYF	TGTGCTAGCAGCTTGAGTATGGGGGTCATACAAGAGACCCAGTACTTC
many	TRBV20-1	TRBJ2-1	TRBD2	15	CSARGTSGGYNEQFF	TGCAGTGCTAGAGGGACTAGCGGGGGGTACAATGAGCAGTTCTTC
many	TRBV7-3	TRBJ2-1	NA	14	CASSPIGRPDEQFF	TGTGCCAGCAGCCCGATCGGGCGGCCGGATGAGCAGTTCTTC
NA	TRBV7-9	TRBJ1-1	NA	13	CASGGSMNTEAFF	TGTGCCAGCGGCGGTTCGATGAACACTGAAGCTTTCTTT
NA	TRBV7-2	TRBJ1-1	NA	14	CASSQETQNTEAFF	TGTGCCAGCAGCCAAGAGACACAGAACACTGAAGCTTTCTTT
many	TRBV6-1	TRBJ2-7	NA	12	CASSLTQGPQYF	TGTGCCAGCAGCCTCACTCAGGGGCCTCAGTACTTC
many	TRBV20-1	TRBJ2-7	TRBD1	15	CSARDPGTGGTEQYF	TGCAGTGCTAGAGATCCCGGGACAGGGGGTACCGAGCAGTACTTC
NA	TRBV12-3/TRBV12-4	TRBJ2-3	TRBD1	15	CASSFDRGRTDTQYF	TGTGCCAGCAGTTTTGACAGGGGGCGCACAGATACGCAGTATTTT
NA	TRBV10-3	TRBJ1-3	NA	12	CAAQSLRNTIYF	TGTGCCGCACAGAGTCTGAGAAACACCATATATTTT
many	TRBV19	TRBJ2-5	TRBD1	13	CASSNRGLETQYF	TGTGCCAGTAGTAACAGGGGTCTTGAGACCCAGTACTTC
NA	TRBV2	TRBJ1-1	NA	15	CASSEAGGAGTEAFF	TGTGCCAGCAGTGAAGCAGGGGGGGCCGGCACTGAAGCTTTCTTT
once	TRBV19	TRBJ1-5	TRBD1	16	CASSMRDRSSSQPQHF	TGTGCCAGTAGTATGCGGGACAGGTCGTCGAGTCAGCCCCAGCATTTT